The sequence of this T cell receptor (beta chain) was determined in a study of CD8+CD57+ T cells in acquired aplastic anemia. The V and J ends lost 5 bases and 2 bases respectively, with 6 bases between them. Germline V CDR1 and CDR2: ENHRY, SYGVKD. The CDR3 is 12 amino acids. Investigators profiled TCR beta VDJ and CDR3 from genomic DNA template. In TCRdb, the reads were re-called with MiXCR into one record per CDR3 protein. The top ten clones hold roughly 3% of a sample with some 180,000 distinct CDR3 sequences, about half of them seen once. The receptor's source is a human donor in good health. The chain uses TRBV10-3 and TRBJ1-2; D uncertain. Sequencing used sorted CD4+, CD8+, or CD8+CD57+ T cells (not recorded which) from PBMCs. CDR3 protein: CAISLQNYGYTF. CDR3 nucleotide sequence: TGTGCCATCAGTCTGCAAAACTATGGCTACACCTTC.